The next 25 T cell receptor beta chains were all read from a single sample in a study of blood T cell repertoires in COVID-19. Sequenced by immunoSEQ multiplex PCR; TCRdb stores in-frame clones only, minus some. The sample yields approximately 450,000 clones, 85% to 90% seen once. The sequencing input was PBMCs or T cells enriched from blood (not recorded which). The receptors derive from a man aged 30 to 39 who had recovered from COVID-19.

The J gene is TRBJ2-5, the V gene TRBV29-1; TRBD2 is a possible D gene (5 bases). This CDR3 has 13 residues. V lost 2 bases to trimming and J lost 5 bases, with 12 bases between them. CDR1 is SQVTM, CDR2 ANQGSEA, per germline. The CDR3 loop is CSVELARAETQYF. CDR3 bases: TGCAGCGTTGAATTGGCGCGGGCTGAGACCCAGTACTTC.

The chain links TRBV4-1 to TRBJ2-7; D call uncertain. The V end was cut by 4 bases, the J end by 0 bases, with 7 bases between. Germline values: CDR1 MGHRA, CDR2 YSYEKL. The CDR3 extends over 13 amino acids. The DNA for the CDR3 is TGCGCCAGCAGCCCACAGAGCTCCTACGAGCAGTACTTC. Residues: CASSPQSSYEQYF.

This rearrangement joins TRBV19 to TRBJ1-5; D not certain. This CDR3 has 15 amino acids. Germline V lookup: CDR1 LNHDA, CDR2 SQIVND (reference sequence). The V end lost 5 bases, the J end lost 0 bases, and 11 bases lay between the germline ends. The CDR3 bases are TGTGCCAGTAGTTTGGAGGGATATAGCAATCAGCCCCAGCATTTT. Its translation is CASSLEGYSNQPQHF. Full variable domain (rest looked up from reference TRBV19 and TRBJ1-5): DGGITQSPKYLFRKEGQNVTLSCEQNLNHDAMYWYRQDPGQGLRLIYYSQIVNDFQKGDIAEGYSVSREKKESFPLTVTSAQKNPTAFYLCASSLEGYSNQPQHFGDGTRLSIL.

The rearrangement uses TRBV7-8 and TRBJ2-2; TRBD1 agrees at 12 bases. Germline lookup yields CDR1 SGHVS and CDR2 FQNEAQ. Losses at the gene ends were 5 bases for V and 4 bases for J; bases not matched to a gene: 5. There are 16 residues in the CDR3. The CDR3: CASSRRDRGPTGELFF. The CDR3 DNA is TGTGCCAGCAGCCGCCGGGACAGGGGGCCCACCGGGGAGCTGTTTTTT.

The rearrangement joins TRBV19 to TRBJ2-3; D is perhaps TRBD2 (6 bases). The CDR3 covers 14 residues. The germline gives CDR1 LNHDA, CDR2 SQIVND (reference sequence). V was trimmed by 7 bases and J by 1 base, leaving 12 bases between them. CDR3 region: CASKSGEGTDTQYF. The CDR3 DNA reads TGTGCCAGTAAGTCGGGGGAAGGCACAGATACGCAGTATTTT. The entire variable domain, with the rest obtained from reference TRBV19 and TRBJ2-3, is as follows: DGGITQSPKYLFRKEGQNVTLSCEQNLNHDAMYWYRQDPGQGLRLIYYSQIVNDFQKGDIAEGYSVSREKKESFPLTVTSAQKNPTAFYLCASKSGEGTDTQYFGPGTRLTVL.

The gene calls are TRBV19 and TRBJ2-3; D is unresolved. V was clipped by 6 bases and J by 2 bases, with 15 bases between them. The CDR3 loop spans 15 amino acids. Germline V gives CDR1 LNHDA, CDR2 SQIVND (reference sequence). CDR3 sequence reads: CASRDSGHDTDTQYF. The CDR3, as DNA: TGTGCCAGTAGGGATTCGGGTCACGACACAGATACGCAGTATTTT.

V gene TRBV28 combines with J gene TRBJ1-1, with TRBD1 as a possible D gene (6 bases). The CDR3 is 15 amino acids. Germline V gives CDR1 MDHEN, CDR2 SYDVKM. Trimming took 6 bases from V and 1 from J, leaving 15 bases between them. CDR3 in DNA: TGTGCCAGCAGATCTCATACAGGGTGGAACACTGAAGCTTTCTTT. It codes for CASRSHTGWNTEAFF.

The V and J genes are TRBV11-2 and TRBJ1-4, with a tentative D call TRBD1 (6 bases). Germline V gives CDR1 SGHAT, CDR2 FQNNGV. The CDR3 is 15 amino acids. V dropped 5 bases and J dropped 6 bases, with 16 bases sitting between them. CDR3: CASSKTTGVYEKLFF. DNA of the CDR3: TGTGCCAGCAGCAAAACGACAGGAGTGTATGAAAAACTGTTTTTT.

This chain joins TRBV3-1 (or the pseudogene TRBV3-2) and TRBJ2-7; 13 bases align to TRBD2. Germline-derived CDR1 and CDR2 are LGHDT and YNNKEL (reference sequence). The CDR3 covers 16 residues. Germline trimming cut 3 bases from V and 3 bases from J; bases unmatched to any gene: 5. CDR3 bases: TGTGCCAGCAGCCAGGGACTAGCGGGGAGAGGCTACGAGCAGTACTTC. It is translated as CASSQGLAGRGYEQYF.

This clone was detected once. The chain joins TRBV7-2 to TRBJ2-3; no definite D call. The CDR3 totals 15 residues. Germline lookup yields CDR1 SGHTA and CDR2 FQGNSA. Trimming stripped 4 bases from V and 6 bases from J, with 17 bases between. This chain's CDR3 is CASSSSLERRDTQYF. DNA of the CDR3: TGTGCCAGCAGCTCCTCTCTAGAGAGGCGTGATACGCAGTATTTT.

CDR3 in amino acids: CAISEQSAGRVVTEAFF. DNA for the CDR3: TGTGCCATCAGTGAGCAGTCGGCAGGGAGGGTGGTTACTGAAGCTTTCTTT. V and J are TRBV10-3 and TRBJ1-1, with D perhaps matching TRBD1 (5 bases). The germline V gene encodes CDR1 ENHRY and CDR2 SYGVKD. With 2 bases removed from V and 5 bases from J, the gap between germline ends came to 21 bases. This CDR3 contains 17 residues.

This rearrangement joins TRBV5-1 to TRBJ2-1; TRBD2 matches 8 bases. The CDR3 covers 16 residues. Per germline, CDR1 SGHRS and CDR2 YFSETQ. Trimming cost V 3 bases and J 7 bases; bases outside gene matches: 12. The chain's CDR3 is CASSSPEAGVRNEQFF. The CDR3 nucleotides are TGCGCCAGCAGCTCCCCTGAAGCGGGAGTGCGAAATGAGCAGTTCTTC.

V usage is TRBV5-5 and J usage is TRBJ2-2; 12 nucleotides match TRBD2. Germline CDR1 reads SGHKS; CDR2 reads YYEKEE (reference sequence). With 2 bases clipped from V and 5 bases from J, the junction kept 4 bases outside the gene matches. This CDR3 has 16 residues. CDR3 sequence (DNA): TGTGCCAGCAGCTTTAGACTAGCGGGGGCAACCGGGGAGCTGTTTTTT. Residues: CASSFRLAGATGELFF.

CDR3 residues: CASSQDIGGSPYEQYF. CDR3 bases: TGCGCCAGCAGCCAAGATATTGGCGGGAGCCCCTACGAGCAGTACTTC. This chain uses TRBV4-1 with TRBJ2-7, with 7 bases fitting TRBD2. The CDR3 consists of 16 residues. V lost 0 bases to trimming and J lost 2 bases; unmatched junction nucleotides: 7. From germline, CDR1 is MGHRA and CDR2 YSYEKL.

This clone was detected only once. The chain employs TRBV18 and TRBJ2-1, with 9 bases that match TRBD2. The CDR3 is 18 amino acids. Germline CDR1 KGHSH, CDR2 LQKENI. After removal of 6 bases from V and 6 bases from J, the junction contained 18 bases not matched to a gene. The CDR3 loop reads CASSPWSSGSGALNEQFF. The CDR3 DNA follows: TGTGCCAGCTCGCCGTGGAGTAGCGGGAGTGGGGCCCTCAATGAGCAGTTCTTC.

The chain couples TRBV11-3 to TRBJ2-3; D is ambiguous. Germline values: CDR1 SGHNT, CDR2 YENEEA. This CDR3 has 18 amino acids. V lost 5 bases, J lost 1 base, and 22 bases lay in between. Here the CDR3 DNA reads TGTGCCAGCAGCCCCCCCTTGGGTCTCACGACTGGCACAGATACGCAGTATTTT. As protein: CASSPPLGLTTGTDTQYF. Filled out from reference TRBV11-3 and TRBJ2-3, the complete variable domain reads EAGVVQSPRYKIIEKKQPVAFWCNPISGHNTLYWYLQNLGQGPELLIRYENEEAVDDSQLPKDRFSAERLKGVDSTLKIQPAELGDSAVYLCASSPPLGLTTGTDTQYFGPGTRLTVL.

The rearrangement uses TRBV13 and TRBJ1-3; possibly TRBD1 for D (5 bases). Germline assignment: CDR1 PRHDT and CDR2 FYEKMQ (reference sequence). Trimming stripped 0 bases from V and 4 bases from J, with 10 bases between. The CDR3 runs to 15 residues. The DNA for the CDR3 is TGTGCCAGCAGCTTAGGTAGGACACCAGGAAACACCATATATTTT. It encodes CASSLGRTPGNTIYF.

The chain couples TRBV6-1 to TRBJ2-5, with 11 bases identical to TRBD2. Unmatched junction bases numbered 9, after V lost 4 bases and J lost 5 bases. Germline assignment: CDR1 MNHNS and CDR2 SASEGT. This CDR3 spans 16 amino acids. In DNA form, the CDR3 reads TGTGCCAGCAGTGCAATACTAGCGGGAGAGGTGGAGACCCAGTACTTC. Its protein is CASSAILAGEVETQYF.

The chain employs TRBV3-1 (or the pseudogene TRBV3-2) and TRBJ2-5; 14 bases line up with TRBD2. The CDR3 runs to 16 residues. CDR1 is LGHDT, CDR2 YNNKEL, per germline (reference sequence). V lost 0 bases, J lost 5 bases, and 2 bases stayed unmatched. The CDR3: CASSQERLAGGETQYF. The CDR3 region has the DNA TGTGCCAGCAGCCAAGAGAGACTAGCGGGAGGGGAGACCCAGTACTTC.

CDR3 bases: TGTGCCAGCAGTTCTAGCGGGTGGGGAAATGAGCAGTTCTTC. This encodes CASSSSGWGNEQFF. The rearrangement uses TRBV28 and TRBJ2-1; 8 bases are shared with TRBD2. The germline V gene has CDR1 MDHEN and CDR2 SYDVKM. Trimming at V came to 4 bases and at J to 7 bases, leaving 6 bases not matched to a gene. The CDR3 runs to 14 residues.

The chain carries TRBV10-1 and TRBJ1-1; the D is unclear. V dropped 6 bases and J dropped 4 bases, with 12 bases sitting between them. This CDR3 comprises 13 residues. Germline V gives CDR1 WNHNN, CDR2 SYGVQD (reference sequence). The CDR3 is CASSSNLGTEAFF. The CDR3 DNA sequence: TGCGCCAGCAGCAGTAACCTAGGCACTGAAGCTTTCTTT.

The chain carries TRBV19 and TRBJ1-2; D unresolved. CDR3 length: 13 residues. The V and J ends lost 5 bases and 4 bases respectively, with 11 bases between them. Germline CDR1 reads LNHDA; CDR2 reads SQIVND (reference sequence). The CDR3 spells CASSPTEIYGYTF. The CDR3 bases are TGTGCCAGTAGTCCCACAGAAATCTATGGCTACACCTTC.

V gene TRBV13 combines with J gene TRBJ1-2, with D uncertain. The CDR3 sequence is 12 residues long. V shed 0 bases and J shed 6 bases, with 5 bases lying between them. From germline, CDR1 is PRHDT and CDR2 FYEKMQ (reference sequence). The CDR3 nucleotides read TGTGCCAGCAGCTTAGGGACTAATGGCTACACCTTC. As protein: CASSLGTNGYTF.

V usage is TRBV7-3 and J usage is TRBJ2-1, with D possibly matching TRBD2 (6 bases). CDR1 is SGHTA, CDR2 FQGTGA, per germline. This CDR3 comprises 15 residues. With 6 bases removed from V and 9 bases from J, the gap between germline ends came to 21 bases. The CDR3 DNA is TGTGCCAGCAGTCCGGACTATTTTGCCCCTGGTGAGCAGTTCTTC. Translated, it gives CASSPDYFAPGEQFF.

This clone is a singleton in its sample. J is TRBJ2-3 and V is TRBV27; D possibly corresponds to TRBD2 (5 bases). The V end was cut by 4 bases, the J end by 6 bases, with 23 bases between. The CDR3 extends over 17 amino acids. Germline loops: CDR1 MNHEY, CDR2 SMNVEV (reference sequence). The CDR3 sequence: CASSSPSDVGVGDTQYF. The CDR3, as DNA: TGTGCCAGCAGTTCCCCCTCCGACGTCGGGGTGGGGGATACGCAGTATTTT.